The sequence of this T cell receptor beta chain was determined in a study of T cell clonality in common variable immunodeficiency (dated by TCRdb to the mid-2010s). Summary of the overall study and its limitations: CVID subjects shared fewer TCRbeta clones with each other than healthy controls did (p < 0.0001). According to the authors, finding the cause of the higher clonality in CVID would require sequencing the repertoires of T cell subpopulations. TCRbeta clonality was higher in CVID subjects than in healthy controls (t-test p = 0.018), and the increase was most characteristic of about a third of subjects. Although equal DNA input was used, an average of approximately 82,000 unique sequences per sample was obtained for controls, compared with some 30,000 for CVID samples. Differences among patients in the CVID cohort limited the correlations between repertoire features and clinical complications. Reportedly, TCRbeta sequences from CVID had fewer deletions and N-nucleotide insertions, and highly modified clones with 13 or more V deletions were absent from CVID.

With regard to this clone: Its binding antigen is unknown. The CDR3 end is not reached by the read, which stops 3 residues before it; the germline J gene fills it in.

CVID was diagnosed by standard criteria: serum IgG, IgA and/or IgM reduced below normal range, plus specific antibody deficiency. The CVID group comprised fewer than 50 subjects, 15 or so female and some 30 male, aged about 9 to 65 years with a mean age of around 40. Both CVID patients and healthy controls were predominantly of Caucasian heritage. All CVID subjects had received replacement immunoglobulin therapy for at least one year at the time of study participation. At the time of blood collection, no CVID subject was ill or was being treated with immunomodulatory or immunosuppressive medication. Heparinized peripheral whole blood samples of roughly 5 to 8 ml were obtained from each donor. TCRbeta CDR3 repertoires were sequenced from genomic DNA of adults with common variable immune deficiency (CVID) and healthy adult controls. Diluted blood was density-centrifuged over Hypaque 1077 or Ficoll-Paque to isolate peripheral blood mononuclear cells. Genomic DNA was obtained from unsorted mononuclear cells through either Qiagen column purification or a centrifugation-based method.

CVID samples and control samples contributed equivalent amounts of genomic DNA as sequencing input. For every sample, a 60 bp segment covering the rearranged TCRbeta CDR3 region was amplified and then sequenced. The immunoSEQ assay, a bias-corrected multiplex PCR with high-throughput sequencing, was employed for TCRbeta amplification. The authors processed their data as follows. Each unique nucleotide sequence was treated as a clone and annotated with V, D and J genes, copy number and frequency. Sequences were labeled productive if in frame, and non-productive if out of frame or containing stop codons. As previously described, Shannon's entropy was used to calculate clonality. The predicted amino acid sequences of productive clones were used to derive mean CDR3 Kyte-Doolittle hydropathy. Using the R hclust function, scaled V gene usage was clustered hierarchically with Manhattan distance and complete linkage. Sharing of clones by CDR3 amino acid sequence was evaluated through resampling of 12 repertoires per group over 100 rounds. The repertoires were screened for 70 published EBV-specific TCRbeta sequences and some 250 published CMV-specific TCRbeta sequences. A couple of CVID samples that yielded fewer than 10,000 sequences were excluded from the analysis, so 40 to 50 CVID repertoires were retained. TCRdb obtained this table from immuneACCESS and retained in-frame rearrangements with V and J assigned. These tables miss some clones; where compared with another copy, unresolved V genes account for less than half of the shortfall, and the remainder is unexplained. The V and J calls and clone size come from that table; D and trimming were worked out from the DNA. This sample includes 32,000 or so clones, and none of them was observed just once. The top ten clonotypes cover 6% to 6.5% of the sample.

As encoded in the germline V gene (reference sequence), CDR1 is LNHDA while CDR2 is SQIVND. Inclusive of the bounding cysteine and phenylalanine, the CDR3 is 19 residues long. The DNA covers only part of the CDR3, 48 bases in frame from base 1. V is cut back by 4 bases and J by 1 base, with 14 bases in the junction unmatched. The origin of this receptor is a human donor with common variable immunodeficiency. The sequenced sample consisted of peripheral blood mononuclear cells. The chain couples TRBV19 to TRBJ1-5; TRBD1 matches 9 bases in the middle. The CDR3: CASSTLRYTGGASNQPQHF. Partial CDR3 DNA: TGTGCCAGTAGTACTCTCCGTTATACAGGGGGCGCGAGCAATCAGCCC.